A selection of T cell receptor beta chains follows, all from one sample in a study of cytomegalovirus exposure and HLA in healthy donors. Generated by immunoSEQ multiplex PCR, the TCRdb table keeps only in-frame clones and is missing some. The repertoire holds 140,000 to 150,000 clones, with about 80% as singletons. The sample comprised PBMCs. The receptors here all came from a man aged 35 to 55 in good health and CMV-seronegative. Each CDR3 is given with its conserved first and last residue. D genes are given only for firm matches.

cdr3_nt	cdr3_aa	d_call	v_call	j_call
TGTGCCAGTAGTATGTCAGCGGAACAAGAGACCCAGTACTTC	CASSMSAEQETQYF	-	TRBV19	TRBJ2-5
TGTGCCAGCAGCGGACCGGGACTAGGCCCCTCCTACGAGCAGTACTTC	CASSGPGLGPSYEQYF	TRBD2	TRBV7-2	TRBJ2-7
TGTGCCAGCAGTTTTGGGAGGGGCTACACCTTC	CASSFGRGYTF	-	TRBV28	TRBJ1-2
TGTGCCAGCTCACCACCGACGGGACAGAAGAATTCACCCCTCCACTTT	CASSPPTGQKNSPLHF	TRBD1	TRBV18	TRBJ1-6
TGTGCCAGCGGAGGACAGGGCACCGGGGAGCTGTTTTTT	CASGGQGTGELFF	TRBD1	TRBV9	TRBJ2-2
TGTGCCAGCAGCGGAAGGACAGCGCAAGAGACCCAGTACTTC	CASSGRTAQETQYF	-	TRBV5-8	TRBJ2-5
TGTGCCAGCAGTTACTCGGCTAGCGGGGGGGTCAATGAGCAGTTCTTC	CASSYSASGGVNEQFF	TRBD2	TRBV6-6	TRBJ2-1
TGTGCCAGCAGCCGCAGGGGGCGCGTGAACACTGAAGCTTTCTTT	CASSRRGRVNTEAFF	TRBD1	TRBV11-3	TRBJ1-1
TGTGCCAGCAGCCTAGGACTAGGGGCTCAAGAGACCCAGTACTTC	CASSLGLGAQETQYF	TRBD2	TRBV4-2	TRBJ2-5
TGTGCCATCAGTGATAGGGGGGGGGATCAGCCCCAGCATTTT	CAISDRGGDQPQHF	-	TRBV10-3	TRBJ1-5
TGTGCCAGCAGTGCCCCGACAGGGAGCAATTCACCCCTCCACTTT	CASSAPTGSNSPLHF	TRBD1	TRBV28	TRBJ1-6
TGTGCCAGCAGCTTTTCTCCGGGAGGAGGTTCCTACGAGCAGTACTTC	CASSFSPGGGSYEQYF	TRBD2	TRBV5-6	TRBJ2-7
TGTGCCAGCAGCGTGTCTAGCGGGGGGACCTACGAGCAGTACTTC	CASSVSSGGTYEQYF	TRBD2	TRBV9	TRBJ2-7
TGTGCCACCTCCCTCGCCCTAGCGGGAATGCGCACAGATACGCAGTATTTT	CATSLALAGMRTDTQYF	TRBD2	TRBV19	TRBJ2-3
TGTGCCAGCAGACCCTCCACAGGTTTCGACTATGGCTACACCTTC	CASRPSTGFDYGYTF	-	TRBV6-5	TRBJ1-2
TGTGCCAGCAGTCCCCGACAGGGGGCAGACTATGGCTACACCTTC	CASSPRQGADYGYTF	TRBD1	TRBV6-6	TRBJ1-2
TGTGCCAGCAGACTTGACCGGGACCGGGGGTCTGAAGCTTTCTTT	CASRLDRDRGSEAFF	-	TRBV6-5	TRBJ1-1